This is a list of T cell receptor beta chains from one sample in a study of OX40 agonist ivuxolimab in advanced cancers. Data came from immunoSEQ multiplex PCR; TCRdb stores just in-frame clones and leaves some out. The sample yields around 76,000 clones, roughly 85% seen once. This material consisted of CD4+ or CD8+ T cells sorted from blood, taken in a trial of the OX40 agonist ivuxolimab. The receptors originated from an adult with an advanced solid tumor such as melanoma, head and neck, liver or kidney cancer. The CDR3 runs from the conserved cysteine through the conserved F or W. The D gene is left open where the match is weak. Not all rows give a size; the values are once, few, many and, for expanded clones, a class.

d_gene	v_gene	j_gene	abundance	CDR3aa
NA	TRBV7-9	TRBJ1-1	NA	CASNTGFGEAFF
TRBD1	TRBV11-2	TRBJ2-7	NA	CASSSTGTLWYEQYF
TRBD1	TRBV2	TRBJ2-5	NA	CASQGQGRETQYF
NA	TRBV7-2	TRBJ2-7	NA	CASSLGGEGPEQYF
NA	TRBV10-2	TRBJ2-7	NA	CASSGTGYEQYF
NA	TRBV11-2	TRBJ2-1	NA	CASSPNELAGWQFF
TRBD1	TRBV5-1	TRBJ2-4	NA	CASRKDRDWNIQYF
TRBD1	TRBV12-5	TRBJ2-1	NA	CASGFGTGSREQFF
TRBD1	TRBV19	TRBJ2-1	NA	CASSHQGAGNNEQFF
TRBD1	TRBV9	TRBJ1-3	NA	CASSVQGQGSGNTIYF
NA	TRBV7-2	TRBJ1-3	NA	CASRPSGGGSSGNTIYF
TRBD1	TRBV5-3	TRBJ2-3	few	CARSRPSGTGRTDTQYF
NA	TRBV27	TRBJ1-4	NA	CASSLKGSPEKLFF
NA	TRBV6-5	TRBJ1-1	NA	CASRNREGNTEAFF